These 8 T cell receptor beta chains share one sample of origin, sequenced in a study of Ad26.COV2.S vaccination and SARS-CoV-2 variants. Treatment denoted: approximately 18 received Ad26.COV2.S at low or high dose, single or two shots; a few received placebo; per-sample allocation not given. The samples were gathered on day 63 after the first injection of vaccine or placebo. The repertoire was sequenced with immunoSEQ multiplex PCR; TCRdb's copy has only in-frame clones and lacks some. The repertoire holds fewer than 800,000 clones, with 80% to 90% as singletons. The source material was peripheral blood, sampled in a trial of Ad26.COV2.S vaccine versus placebo. These receptors all stem from a person aged 18-65 years who received the Ad26.COV2.S COVID-19 vaccine or a placebo.

The V gene is TRBV14, the J gene TRBJ2-7; 9 bases map to TRBD1. In germline, CDR1 is SGHDN, CDR2 FVKESK. V shed 1 base and J 0 bases; nucleotides not matched to a gene: 1. This CDR3 is 15 amino acids long. In DNA form, the CDR3 reads TGTGCCAGCAGCCAAGTGACAGGGGGCTCCTACGAGCAGTACTTC. As protein: CASSQVTGGSYEQYF.

The chain links TRBV29-1 to TRBJ1-2, with unresolved D. Trimming stripped 4 bases from V and 3 bases from J, with 12 bases between. The germline V gene encodes CDR1 SQVTM and CDR2 ANQGSEA. The CDR3 has 13 amino acids. CDR3 sequence: CSVARTPYYGYTF. The CDR3 coding sequence is TGCAGCGTTGCGAGGACTCCCTACTATGGCTACACCTTC.

This sequence joins TRBV6-2 or TRBV6-3 and TRBJ2-7, with D unresolved. Germline V gene sequence: CDR1 MNHEY, CDR2 SVGEGT. The CDR3 sequence is 17 residues long. Trimming removed 2 bases from V and 4 bases from J, with 21 bases in between. The chain's CDR3 is CASSYEVEKGYGYEQYF. The CDR3 region has the DNA TGTGCCAGCAGTTACGAGGTGGAAAAGGGTTATGGTTACGAGCAGTACTTC.

This chain uses TRBV3-1 (or the pseudogene TRBV3-2) with TRBJ1-4; 10 bases align to TRBD1. Per the germline V gene, CDR1 is LGHDT and CDR2 is YNNKEL (reference sequence). The length of the CDR3 is 14 residues. After removal of 2 bases from V and 8 bases from J, the junction contained 2 bases not matched to a gene. DNA for the CDR3: TGTGCCAGCAGCCAACCGGGACAGGGGGAAAAACTGTTTTTT. Its translation is CASSQPGQGEKLFF.

The rearrangement joins TRBV5-1 to TRBJ2-5; 8 positions match TRBD1. J lost 4 bases, V lost 4 bases, and 9 bases had no gene match. The germline CDR1 and CDR2 sequences are SGHRS and YFSETQ. This CDR3 has 15 residues. DNA of the CDR3: TGCGCCAGCAGCGCACAGGGGGATCCGAGAGAGACCCAGTACTTC. Protein: CASSAQGDPRETQYF.

The rearrangement uses TRBV5-1 and TRBJ1-1; possibly TRBD1 for D (5 bases). From germline, CDR1 is SGHRS and CDR2 YFSETQ. This CDR3 is built from 15 residues. V lost 0 bases, J lost 2 bases, and 11 bases lay in between. CDR3 sequence: CASSLGGARNTEAFF. DNA for the CDR3: TGCGCCAGCAGCTTGGGCGGGGCTCGAAACACTGAAGCTTTCTTT.

The V call is TRBV5-6, the J call TRBJ1-2, with TRBD1 identical over 9 bases. Germline V lookup: CDR1 SGHDT, CDR2 YYEEEE. Trimming took 4 bases from V and 3 from J; bases not matched to a gene: 4. The CDR3 has 14 amino acids. CDR3 amino acids: CASSTTGGDYGYTF. The CDR3 nucleotides are TGTGCCAGCAGCACGACAGGGGGTGACTATGGCTACACCTTC.

This chain uses TRBV27 with TRBJ2-1, with 10 positions matching TRBD2. Germline loops: CDR1 MNHEY, CDR2 SMNVEV (reference sequence). The trim removed 4 bases at V and 2 bases at J, leaving 8 bases unmatched. This CDR3 is 17 amino acids long. In nucleotides, the CDR3 is TGTGCCAGCAGTTGGGGCGGACTAGCGGCGCCCTACAATGAGCAGTTCTTC. Translating gives CASSWGGLAAPYNEQFF.